These 2 T cell receptor beta chains share one sample of origin, sequenced in a study of vaccination effects on CD4 cells after COVID-19. Their target antigens are unknown. The method was immunoSEQ multiplex PCR; TCRdb's version includes in-frame clones alone and lacks a portion of them. The sample shows approximately 70,000 clones, approximately 73% of them seen only once. Subsequent to about 10 days of culture, CD4+ T cells were isolated. Of the BNT162b2 and mRNA-1273 vaccines, participants received two doses of one or the other. Sequenced here: CD4+ T cells from PBMCs cultured without peptide, sampled after COVID-19 vaccination. The source of these receptors is a human donor who received a COVID-19 vaccine.

This chain joins TRBV12-5 and TRBJ1-1, with D perhaps matching TRBD1 (5 bases). This CDR3 has 13 residues. The germline gives CDR1 LGHNT, CDR2 FRNRAP. Trimming removed 3 bases at V and 1 base at J, with 6 bases between. In nucleotides, the CDR3 is TGTGCTAGTGGTTTCGGGGGGAACACTGAAGCTTTCTTT. Its translation is CASGFGGNTEAFF.

The CDR3: CASSDLVTEKQFF. CDR3 nucleotide sequence: TGTGCCAGCAGTGATTTAGTGACGGAGAAGCAGTTCTTC. The J gene is TRBJ2-1, the V gene TRBV2; D gene uncertain. V lost 3 bases to trimming and J lost 11 bases, with 14 bases between them. The length of the CDR3 is 13 residues. Germline V gives CDR1 SNHLY, CDR2 FYNNEI.